A selection of T cell receptor beta chains follows, all from one sample in a study of blood T cell repertoires in COVID-19. Generated by immunoSEQ multiplex PCR, the TCRdb table keeps only in-frame clones and is missing some. The table has roughly 330,000 clones, roughly 90% seen once; the top ten hold approximately 6.5%. Sequenced sample: peripheral blood. The receptors here all came from a young man who had recovered from COVID-19. Both conserved end residues are part of each CDR3. The D gene is left open where the match is weak. Size is omitted from some rows. Given values are once, few, many or a class for expanded clones.

j_call cdr3_length v_call d_call clone_size cdr3_nt cdr3_aa
TRBJ1-1 11 TRBV19 . . TGTGCCAGTACCCTACACACTGAAGCTTTCTTT CASTLHTEAFF
TRBJ2-3 16 TRBV5-8 TRBD1 . TGTGCCAGCAGCCTCCGGACAGGGAGTTTCGGAGATACGCAGTATTTT CASSLRTGSFGDTQYF
TRBJ2-2 15 TRBV4-1 . . TGCGCCAGCAGCCAAGGGACAGCGAACACCGGGGAGCTGTTTTTT CASSQGTANTGELFF
TRBJ2-7 15 TRBV6-5 TRBD2 . TGTGCCAGCGGGGGGCCTGGGCTAGCGGGTTACGAGCAGTACTTC CASGGPGLAGYEQYF
TRBJ2-7 17 TRBV30 . . TGTGCCTGGAGTGTAACTTTTGGGACAACGAGCTCCTACGAGCAGTACTTC CAWSVTFGTTSSYEQYF
TRBJ2-7 11 TRBV18 . . TGTGCCAGCTCAGAGGCAGACCTGCAGTACTTC CASSEADLQYF
TRBJ2-7 12 TRBV12-3/TRBV12-4 . once TGTGCCAGCAGTATACAATACTACGAGCAGTACTTC CASSIQYYEQYF
TRBJ2-1 15 TRBV10-3 . . TGTGCCATCAGTGTAGCCAGGGAGGTGAACAATGAGCAGTTCTTC CAISVAREVNNEQFF
TRBJ2-2 13 TRBV7-9 . . TGTGCCAGCAGCTTTCAAGAGGCCGGGGAGCTGTTTTTT CASSFQEAGELFF
TRBJ2-5 14 TRBV3-1/TRBV3-2 . . TGTGCCAGCAGGGGTGTGGGCACCCAAGAGACCCAGTACTTC CASRGVGTQETQYF
TRBJ2-2 13 TRBV18 . . TGTGCCAGCTCACCAGGGCAAGCCGGGGAGCTGTTTTTT CASSPGQAGELFF
TRBJ2-3 13 TRBV6-5 TRBD2 . TGTGCCAGCACCCGGCGGGGGGTAGATACGCAGTATTTT CASTRRGVDTQYF
TRBJ2-7 14 TRBV7-2 . . TGTGCCAGCAGCCGGACCTTAGCGCAGGACGAGCAGTACTTC CASSRTLAQDEQYF
TRBJ1-1 18 TRBV24-1 TRBD1 . TGTGCCACCAGTGATTTGCAATCTGGGACAGGGATGGGCACTGAAGCTTTCTTT CATSDLQSGTGMGTEAFF
TRBJ2-3 16 TRBV6-5 . . TGTGCCAGCAGTTCCCCTCGGGGAACCCATGGAGATACGCAGTATTTT CASSSPRGTHGDTQYF
TRBJ2-1 16 TRBV24-1 TRBD2 . TGTGCCACCAGTGAAACCGGACTAGCGGGAGTTGGTGAGCAGTTCTTC CATSETGLAGVGEQFF
TRBJ2-7 13 TRBV4-1 . . TGCGCCAGCAGCCAAGAAGACAACTACGAGCAGTACTTC CASSQEDNYEQYF
TRBJ1-1 16 TRBV7-2 . . TGTGCCAGCAGCCCCGAGCCGGCGGGGCCACCTTCAGCAGCTTTCTTT CASSPEPAGPPSAAFF
TRBJ1-1 17 TRBV3-1/TRBV3-2 TRBD1 once TGTGCCAGCAGCCAAGACCCGTGGACAGGTACGAACACTGAAGCTTTCTTT CASSQDPWTGTNTEAFF
TRBJ1-4 15 TRBV18 . . TGTGCCAGCTCACCGGGGGCGGCAGCTAATGAAAAACTGTTTTTT CASSPGAAANEKLFF
TRBJ1-2 19 TRBV6-6 . few TGTGCCAGCAGTCAACAGGGTTCGGGTTTTATGGTCCTAGTCTATGGCTACACCTTC CASSQQGSGFMVLVYGYTF
TRBJ1-2 15 TRBV6-5 TRBD1 once TGTGCCAGCATTGGACAGGGGGCTGGTAACTATGGCTACACCTTC CASIGQGAGNYGYTF
TRBJ2-5 13 TRBV19 . . TGTGCCAGTAGTATAGGGCTAGAAGAGACCCAGTACTTC CASSIGLEETQYF
TRBJ2-7 15 TRBV7-9 TRBD2 . TGTGCCAGCAGCTCTGCAGCGGGGGCTGTCTACGAGCAGTACTTC CASSSAAGAVYEQYF
TRBJ2-4 17 TRBV10-3 TRBD2 . TGTGCCATCAGTGAACCCAGCGGGGGGCTAGCCAAAAACATTCAGTACTTC CAISEPSGGLAKNIQYF
TRBJ1-2 13 TRBV29-1 . . TGCAGCGTTAGGACAACTACTAACTATGGCTACACCTTC CSVRTTTNYGYTF
TRBJ2-5 17 TRBV4-2 TRBD2 . TGTGCCAGCAGCCAAGGAACGGGACTAGCGGGAGGAGAGACCCAGTACTTC CASSQGTGLAGGETQYF
TRBJ1-1 14 TRBV9 . once TGTGCCAGCAGCGTAGTCTCCCGAGGGACTGAAGCTTTCTTT CASSVVSRGTEAFF
TRBJ1-5 14 TRBV19 . . TGTGCCAGTAGGGAAGAGAGCGACCATTGGCCCCAGCATTTT CASREESDHWPQHF
TRBJ1-2 17 TRBV4-3 . . TGCGCCAGCAGCCAAGAACCCAAAGGTGGGGGGGCGCGGGGCTACACCTTC CASSQEPKGGGARGYTF
TRBJ2-3 14 TRBV7-2 . . TGTGCCAGCAGCTTAGAACAGGGAGCAGATACGCAGTATTTT CASSLEQGADTQYF
TRBJ1-2 12 TRBV7-8 . . TGTGCCCTTTACCGGGGTGCTCACGGCTACACCTTC CALYRGAHGYTF
TRBJ1-6 13 TRBV27 TRBD1 few TGTGCCAGCCGAGGACAGGGACATTCACCCCTCCACTTT CASRGQGHSPLHF
TRBJ2-1 17 TRBV18 TRBD1 . TGTGCCAGCTCGTCCCAGGGGGGACAGGGGGCGATCAATGAGCAGTTCTTC CASSSQGGQGAINEQFF
TRBJ1-2 18 TRBV4-2 . . TGTGCCAGCAGCCAAGATCGGGACGCCGCAGGGGAGGGAAATGGCTACACCTTC CASSQDRDAAGEGNGYTF
TRBJ2-7 15 TRBV9 TRBD1 . TGTGCCAGCAGCGTCGGCTGGGACAGCACCTACGAGCAGTACTTC CASSVGWDSTYEQYF
TRBJ2-1 15 TRBV5-4 . . TGTGCCAGCAGGACAGACTGGGGCTCCTACAATGAGCAGTTCTTC CASRTDWGSYNEQFF